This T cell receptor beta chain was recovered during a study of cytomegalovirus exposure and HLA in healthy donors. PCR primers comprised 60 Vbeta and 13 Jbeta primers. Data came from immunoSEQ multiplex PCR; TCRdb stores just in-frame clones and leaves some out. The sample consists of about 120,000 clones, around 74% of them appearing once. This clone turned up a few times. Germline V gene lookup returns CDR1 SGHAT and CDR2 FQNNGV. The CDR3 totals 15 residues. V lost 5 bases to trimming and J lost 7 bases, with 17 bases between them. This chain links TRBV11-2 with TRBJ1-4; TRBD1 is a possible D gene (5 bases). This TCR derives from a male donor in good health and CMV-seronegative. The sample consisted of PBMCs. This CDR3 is CASSLVGGVVEKLFF. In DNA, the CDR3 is TGTGCCAGCAGCCTAGTGGGGGGAGTTGTTGAAAAACTGTTTTTT.